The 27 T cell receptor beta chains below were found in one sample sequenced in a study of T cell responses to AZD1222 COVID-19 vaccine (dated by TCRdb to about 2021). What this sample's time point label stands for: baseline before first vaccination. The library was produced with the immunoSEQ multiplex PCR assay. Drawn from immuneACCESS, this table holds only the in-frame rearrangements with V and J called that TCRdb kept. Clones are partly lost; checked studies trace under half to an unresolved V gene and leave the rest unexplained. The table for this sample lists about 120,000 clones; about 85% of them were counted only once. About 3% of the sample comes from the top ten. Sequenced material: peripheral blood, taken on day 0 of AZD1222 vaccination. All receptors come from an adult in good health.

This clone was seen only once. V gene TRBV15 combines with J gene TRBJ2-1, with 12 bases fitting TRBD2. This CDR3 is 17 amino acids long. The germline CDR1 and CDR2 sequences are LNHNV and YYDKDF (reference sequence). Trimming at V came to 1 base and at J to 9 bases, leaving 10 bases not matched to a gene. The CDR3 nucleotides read TGTGCCACCAGCAGAGTCCCTACTAGCGGGGGGAGGCGTGAGCAGTTCTTC. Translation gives CATSRVPTSGGRREQFF.

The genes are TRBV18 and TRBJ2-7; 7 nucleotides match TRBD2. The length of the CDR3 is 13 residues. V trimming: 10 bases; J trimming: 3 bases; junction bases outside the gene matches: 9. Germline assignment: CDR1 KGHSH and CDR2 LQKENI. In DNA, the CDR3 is TGTGCCACCGGGGGAGGGATGTTCTACGAGCAGTACTTC. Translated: CATGGGMFYEQYF.

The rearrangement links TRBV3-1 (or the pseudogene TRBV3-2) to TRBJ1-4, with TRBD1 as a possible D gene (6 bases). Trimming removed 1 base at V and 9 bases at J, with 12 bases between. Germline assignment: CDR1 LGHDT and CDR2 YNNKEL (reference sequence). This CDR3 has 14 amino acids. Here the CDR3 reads CASSQGRDTQKLFF. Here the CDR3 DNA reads TGTGCCAGCAGCCAAGGCCGGGACACCCAAAAACTGTTTTTT.

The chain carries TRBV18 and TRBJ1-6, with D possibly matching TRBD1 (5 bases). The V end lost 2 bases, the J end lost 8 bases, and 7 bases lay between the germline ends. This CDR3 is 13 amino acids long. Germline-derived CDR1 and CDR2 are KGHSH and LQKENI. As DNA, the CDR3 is TGTGCCAGCTCACCAACCAGGGATTCACCCCTCCACTTT. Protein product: CASSPTRDSPLHF.

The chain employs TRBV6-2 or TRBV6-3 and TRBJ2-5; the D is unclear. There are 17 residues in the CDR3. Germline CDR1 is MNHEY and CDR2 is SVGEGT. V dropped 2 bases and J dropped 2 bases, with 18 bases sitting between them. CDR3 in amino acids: CASSYPSVSLPQETQYF. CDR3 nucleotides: TGTGCCAGCAGTTACCCCTCGGTGTCTTTGCCTCAAGAGACCCAGTACTTC.

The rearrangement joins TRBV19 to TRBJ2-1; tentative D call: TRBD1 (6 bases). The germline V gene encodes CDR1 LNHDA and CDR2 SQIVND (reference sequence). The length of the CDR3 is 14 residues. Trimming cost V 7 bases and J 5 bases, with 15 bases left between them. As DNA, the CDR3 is TGTGCCAGTACCATACAGGGTAGGGACAATGAGCAGTTCTTC. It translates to CASTIQGRDNEQFF.

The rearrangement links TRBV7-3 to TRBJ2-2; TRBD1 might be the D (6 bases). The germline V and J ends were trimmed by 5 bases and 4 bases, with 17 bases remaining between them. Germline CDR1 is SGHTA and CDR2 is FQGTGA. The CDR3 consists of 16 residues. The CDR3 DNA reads TGTGCCAGCAGCCCGTCTGGGGGCGGATCCACCGGGGAGCTGTTTTTT. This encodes CASSPSGGGSTGELFF.

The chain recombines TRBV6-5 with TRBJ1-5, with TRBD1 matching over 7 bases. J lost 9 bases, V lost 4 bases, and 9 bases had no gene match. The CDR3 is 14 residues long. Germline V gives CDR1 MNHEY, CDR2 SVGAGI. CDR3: CASSFAQGVGPQHF. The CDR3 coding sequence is TGTGCCAGCAGTTTCGCCCAGGGGGTAGGGCCCCAGCATTTT.

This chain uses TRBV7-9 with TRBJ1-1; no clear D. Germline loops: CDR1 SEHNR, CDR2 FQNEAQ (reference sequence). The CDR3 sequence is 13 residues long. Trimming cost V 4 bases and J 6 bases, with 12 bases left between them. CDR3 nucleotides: TGTGCCAGCAGCTCCGTGGCCGCGGCTGAAGCTTTCTTT. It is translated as CASSSVAAAEAFF. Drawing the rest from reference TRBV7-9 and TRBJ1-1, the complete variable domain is DTGVSQNPRHKITKRGQNVTFRCDPISEHNRLYWYRQTLGQGPEFLTYFQNEAQLEKSRLLSDRFSAERPKGSFSTLEIQRTEQGDSAMYLCASSSVAAAEAFFGQGTRLTVV.

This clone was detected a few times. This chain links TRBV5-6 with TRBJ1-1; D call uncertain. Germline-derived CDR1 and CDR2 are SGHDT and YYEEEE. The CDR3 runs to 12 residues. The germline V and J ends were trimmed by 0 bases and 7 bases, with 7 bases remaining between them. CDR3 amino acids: CASSLEGYEAFF. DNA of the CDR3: TGTGCCAGCAGCTTGGAAGGGTATGAAGCTTTCTTT.

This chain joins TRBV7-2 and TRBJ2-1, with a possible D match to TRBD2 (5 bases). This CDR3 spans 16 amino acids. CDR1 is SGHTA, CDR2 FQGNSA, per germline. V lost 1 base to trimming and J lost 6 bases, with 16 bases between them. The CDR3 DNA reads TGTGCCAGCAGCTTAGAGGCTAGCATACCCACCAATGAGCAGTTCTTC. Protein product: CASSLEASIPTNEQFF.

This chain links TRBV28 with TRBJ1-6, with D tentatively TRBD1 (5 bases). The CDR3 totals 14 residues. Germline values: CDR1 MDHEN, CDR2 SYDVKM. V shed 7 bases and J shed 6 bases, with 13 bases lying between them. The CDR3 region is CASKPGRPNSPLHF. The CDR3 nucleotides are TGTGCCAGCAAACCGGGACGGCCTAATTCACCCCTCCACTTT.

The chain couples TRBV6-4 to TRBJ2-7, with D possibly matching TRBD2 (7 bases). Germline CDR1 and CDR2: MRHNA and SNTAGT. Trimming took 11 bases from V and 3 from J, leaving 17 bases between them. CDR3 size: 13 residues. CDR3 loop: CAYGGRSVYEQYF. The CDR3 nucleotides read TGTGCCTACGGGGGGCGCAGTGTCTACGAGCAGTACTTC.

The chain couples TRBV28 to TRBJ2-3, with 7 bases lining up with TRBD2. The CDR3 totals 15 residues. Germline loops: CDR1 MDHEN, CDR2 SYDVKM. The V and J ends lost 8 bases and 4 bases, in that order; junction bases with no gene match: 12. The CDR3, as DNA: TGTGCCAGCCGTCTGGGGAGGGCGAGCCCAGATACGCAGTATTTT. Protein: CASRLGRASPDTQYF. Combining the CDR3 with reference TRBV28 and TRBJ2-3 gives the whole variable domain DVKVTQSSRYLVKRTGEKVFLECVQDMDHENMFWYRQDPGLGLRLIYFSYDVKMKEKGDIPEGYSVSREKKERFSLILESASTNQTSMYLCASRLGRASPDTQYFGPGTRLTVL.

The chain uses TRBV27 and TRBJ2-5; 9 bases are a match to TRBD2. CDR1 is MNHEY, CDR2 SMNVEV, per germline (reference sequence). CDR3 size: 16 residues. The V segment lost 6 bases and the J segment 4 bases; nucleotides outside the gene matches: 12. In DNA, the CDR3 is TGTGCCAGCAGCCGAAAGGGCGGGGGGGCTTCAGAGACCCAGTACTTC. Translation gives CASSRKGGGASETQYF.

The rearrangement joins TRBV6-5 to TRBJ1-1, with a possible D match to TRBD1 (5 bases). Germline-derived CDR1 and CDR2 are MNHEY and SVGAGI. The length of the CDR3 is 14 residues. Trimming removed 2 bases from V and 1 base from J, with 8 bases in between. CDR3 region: CASSYGGPNTEAFF. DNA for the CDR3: TGTGCCAGCAGTTACGGGGGACCGAACACTGAAGCTTTCTTT.

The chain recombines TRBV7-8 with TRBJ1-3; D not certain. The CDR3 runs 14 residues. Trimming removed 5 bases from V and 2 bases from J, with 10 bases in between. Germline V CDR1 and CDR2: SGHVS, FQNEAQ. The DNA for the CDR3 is TGTGCCAGCAGCCGAGAGGTTACTGGAAACACCATATATTTT. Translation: CASSREVTGNTIYF.

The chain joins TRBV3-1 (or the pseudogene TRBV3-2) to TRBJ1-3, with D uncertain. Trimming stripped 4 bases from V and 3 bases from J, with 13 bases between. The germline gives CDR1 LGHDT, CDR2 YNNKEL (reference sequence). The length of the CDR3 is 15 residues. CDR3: CASSPMDLIGNTIYF. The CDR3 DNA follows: TGTGCCAGCAGCCCTATGGACCTGATTGGAAACACCATATATTTT.

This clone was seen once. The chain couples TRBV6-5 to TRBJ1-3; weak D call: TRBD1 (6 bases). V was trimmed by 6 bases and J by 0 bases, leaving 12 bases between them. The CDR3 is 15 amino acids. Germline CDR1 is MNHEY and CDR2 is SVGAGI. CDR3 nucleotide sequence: TGTGCCAGCAGGGTCTGGGACAACTCTGGAAACACCATATATTTT. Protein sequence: CASRVWDNSGNTIYF.

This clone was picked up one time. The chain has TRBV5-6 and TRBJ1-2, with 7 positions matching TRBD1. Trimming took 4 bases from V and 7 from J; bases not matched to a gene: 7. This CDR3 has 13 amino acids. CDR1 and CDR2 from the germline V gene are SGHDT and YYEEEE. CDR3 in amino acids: CASSQTGFSGYTF. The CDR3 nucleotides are TGTGCCAGCAGCCAGACAGGGTTTAGTGGCTACACCTTC.

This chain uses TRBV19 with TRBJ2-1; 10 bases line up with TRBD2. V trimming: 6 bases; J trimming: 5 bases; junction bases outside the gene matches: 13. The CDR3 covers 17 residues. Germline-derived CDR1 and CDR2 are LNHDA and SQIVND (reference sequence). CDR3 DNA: TGTGCCAGTAGCCCCTGGCAGCGGGGGGGCGTTCACAATGAGCAGTTCTTC. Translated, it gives CASSPWQRGGVHNEQFF. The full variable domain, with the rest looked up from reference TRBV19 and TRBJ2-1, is DGGITQSPKYLFRKEGQNVTLSCEQNLNHDAMYWYRQDPGQGLRLIYYSQIVNDFQKGDIAEGYSVSREKKESFPLTVTSAQKNPTAFYLCASSPWQRGGVHNEQFFGPGTRLTVL.

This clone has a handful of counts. CDR3 region: CASSYSRGLHTEAFF. DNA for the CDR3: TGTGCCAGCAGTTACTCGCGGGGGCTTCACACTGAAGCTTTCTTT. The chain recombines TRBV6-5 with TRBJ1-1, with a possible D match to TRBD1 (6 bases). From germline, CDR1 is MNHEY and CDR2 SVGAGI. The CDR3 runs to 15 residues. V lost 0 bases and J 3 bases, leaving 11 bases between the germline ends.

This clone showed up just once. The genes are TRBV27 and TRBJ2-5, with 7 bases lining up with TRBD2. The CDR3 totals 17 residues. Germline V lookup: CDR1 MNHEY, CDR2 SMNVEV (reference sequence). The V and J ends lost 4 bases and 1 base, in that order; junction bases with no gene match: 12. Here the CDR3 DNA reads TGTGCCAGCAGTTGGGTAAAGCTAGCGGTTATCCAAGAGACCCAGTACTTC. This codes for CASSWVKLAVIQETQYF.

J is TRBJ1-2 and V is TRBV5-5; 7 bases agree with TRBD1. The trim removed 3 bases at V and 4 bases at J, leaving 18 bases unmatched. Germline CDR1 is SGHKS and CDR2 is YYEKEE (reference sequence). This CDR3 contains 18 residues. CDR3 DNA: TGTGCCAGCAGCTCGCCCTCCCTTAGACAGGGTAGCCTCTATGGCTACACCTTC. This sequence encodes CASSSPSLRQGSLYGYTF.

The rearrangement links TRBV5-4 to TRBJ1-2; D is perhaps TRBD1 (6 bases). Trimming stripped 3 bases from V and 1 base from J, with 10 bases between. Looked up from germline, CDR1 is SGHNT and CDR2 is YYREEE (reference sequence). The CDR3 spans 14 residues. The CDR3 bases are TGTGCCAGCAGCTCCGGGACATTTAACTATGGCTACACCTTC. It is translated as CASSSGTFNYGYTF.

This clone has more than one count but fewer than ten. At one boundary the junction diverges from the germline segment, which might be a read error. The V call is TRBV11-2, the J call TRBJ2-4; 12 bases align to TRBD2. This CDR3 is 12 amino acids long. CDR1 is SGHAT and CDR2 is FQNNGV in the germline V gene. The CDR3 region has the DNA TGTGCCAGCAGCGCGACTAGCGGGAGCCGACACTTC. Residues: CASSATSGSRHF.

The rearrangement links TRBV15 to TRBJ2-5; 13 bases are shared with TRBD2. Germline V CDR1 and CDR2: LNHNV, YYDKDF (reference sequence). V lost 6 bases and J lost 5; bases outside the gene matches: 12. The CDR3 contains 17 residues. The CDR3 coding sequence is TGTGCCACCAGTTCCCGTACTACTAGCGGGGGGGCTGAGACCCAGTACTTC. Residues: CATSSRTTSGGAETQYF.